Listed below are T cell receptor beta chains from one sample, sequenced in a study of shared T cell receptors in the human thymus. Measured with immunoSEQ multiplex PCR; TCRdb has only the in-frame clones, and not every one. The sample has hundreds of thousands of clones, roughly 90% seen once; the top ten hold 0.0085% to 0.012%. The same data also went into a second study, on human thymus T cells.

Source material: thymocytes. The receptors here all came from a boy under two years old with a congenital heart defect. Each CDR3 is given with its conserved first and last residue. Each record gives: D gene, clone size, J gene, V gene, CDR3 protein, CDR3 DNA. A D gene is named only where the DNA matches it firmly. Clone size is not always given. Where it is, it says once, few, many or a class for expanded clones.

D gene: -
clone size: -
J gene: TRBJ2-7
V gene: TRBV28
CDR3 protein: CASKRSGSYEQYF
CDR3 DNA: TGTGCCAGCAAGCGTAGCGGCTCCTACGAGCAGTACTTC

D gene: -
clone size: -
J gene: TRBJ2-7
V gene: TRBV21-1
CDR3 protein: CASSKGAGSYEQYF
CDR3 DNA: TGTGCCAGCAGCAAAGGGGCGGGGTCCTACGAGCAGTACTTC

D gene: TRBD1
clone size: -
J gene: TRBJ1-2
V gene: TRBV14
CDR3 protein: CASSQVQAGGGLDYGYTF
CDR3 DNA: TGTGCCAGCAGCCAAGTTCAGGCAGGGGGCGGTCTGGACTATGGCTACACCTTC

D gene: TRBD1
clone size: once
J gene: TRBJ1-2
V gene: TRBV6-4
CDR3 protein: CASSPPLRGQGYGYTF
CDR3 DNA: TGTGCCAGCAGTCCCCCCCTGAGGGGGCAGGGCTATGGCTACACCTTC

D gene: TRBD1
clone size: -
J gene: TRBJ1-2
V gene: TRBV10-3
CDR3 protein: CAISDNRGWDYGYTF
CDR3 DNA: TGTGCCATCAGTGATAACAGGGGGTGGGACTATGGCTACACCTTC

D gene: TRBD2
clone size: -
J gene: TRBJ2-1
V gene: TRBV4-2
CDR3 protein: CASSQASGRGNEQFF
CDR3 DNA: TGTGCCAGCAGCCAAGCTAGCGGGAGGGGCAATGAGCAGTTCTTC

D gene: TRBD1
clone size: -
J gene: TRBJ1-5
V gene: TRBV19
CDR3 protein: CASSIGTASNQPQHF
CDR3 DNA: TGTGCCAGTAGTATCGGGACAGCCTCAAATCAGCCCCAGCATTTT

D gene: TRBD2
clone size: -
J gene: TRBJ2-5
V gene: TRBV13
CDR3 protein: CASSLRGMETQYF
CDR3 DNA: TGTGCCAGCAGCTTGCGGGGGATGGAGACCCAGTACTTC

D gene: TRBD1
clone size: -
J gene: TRBJ2-6
V gene: TRBV11-3
CDR3 protein: CASSLTGVRSGANVLTF
CDR3 DNA: TGTGCCAGCAGCCTTACAGGGGTACGGTCTGGGGCCAACGTCCTGACTTTC

D gene: -
clone size: -
J gene: TRBJ1-2
V gene: TRBV6-5
CDR3 protein: CASSYERKRGGDGYTF
CDR3 DNA: TGTGCCAGCAGTTACGAACGGAAAAGGGGGGGCGATGGCTACACCTTC

D gene: TRBD1
clone size: -
J gene: TRBJ2-7
V gene: TRBV6-5
CDR3 protein: CASSYNGQGTSVQYF
CDR3 DNA: TGTGCCAGCAGTTACAACGGACAGGGGACCTCGGTGCAGTACTTC

D gene: -
clone size: -
J gene: TRBJ2-7
V gene: TRBV10-2
CDR3 protein: CASRGDSLCEQYF
CDR3 DNA: TGCGCCAGCAGAGGGGACTCGCTGTGCGAGCAGTACTTC

D gene: -
clone size: -
J gene: TRBJ1-4
V gene: TRBV21-1
CDR3 protein: CASTGQGEKLFF
CDR3 DNA: TGTGCCAGCACCGGACAGGGTGAAAAACTGTTTTTT

D gene: -
clone size: -
J gene: TRBJ2-7
V gene: TRBV13
CDR3 protein: CASFRGAVSYEQYF
CDR3 DNA: TGTGCCAGCTTCAGGGGGGCGGTTTCCTACGAGCAGTACTTC

D gene: TRBD2
clone size: -
J gene: TRBJ2-1
V gene: TRBV9
CDR3 protein: CASSPGLAGGTYNEQFF
CDR3 DNA: TGTGCCAGCAGCCCGGGCTTAGCGGGAGGGACCTACAATGAGCAGTTCTTC

D gene: -
clone size: -
J gene: TRBJ2-7
V gene: TRBV7-6
CDR3 protein: CASSLIPGGDEQYF
CDR3 DNA: TGTGCCAGCAGCTTAATCCCCGGAGGGGACGAGCAGTACTTC

D gene: TRBD2
clone size: once
J gene: TRBJ2-5
V gene: TRBV2
CDR3 protein: CASSEFSRTSGRAVQETQYF
CDR3 DNA: TGTGCCAGCAGTGAATTTTCGCGGACTAGCGGGAGGGCCGTCCAAGAGACCCAGTACTTC

D gene: TRBD2
clone size: -
J gene: TRBJ2-5
V gene: TRBV10-3
CDR3 protein: CAISYTGGGETQYF
CDR3 DNA: TGTGCCATCAGTTACACGGGAGGAGGGGAGACCCAGTACTTC

D gene: TRBD1
clone size: -
J gene: TRBJ1-1
V gene: TRBV14
CDR3 protein: CASSQRDRNTEAFF
CDR3 DNA: TGTGCCAGCAGCCAGCGGGACAGGAACACTGAAGCTTTCTTT

D gene: TRBD2
clone size: once
J gene: TRBJ2-7
V gene: TRBV6-4
CDR3 protein: CAIQQRGSYEQYF
CDR3 DNA: TGTGCCATTCAGCAGCGGGGCTCCTACGAGCAGTACTTC

D gene: TRBD2
clone size: -
J gene: TRBJ2-1
V gene: TRBV28
CDR3 protein: CASKVAGALYNEQFF
CDR3 DNA: TGTGCCAGCAAGGTAGCGGGAGCTCTCTACAATGAGCAGTTCTTC

D gene: -
clone size: -
J gene: TRBJ1-1
V gene: TRBV11-2
CDR3 protein: CASSLRQGAPTEAFF
CDR3 DNA: TGTGCCAGCAGCCTTCGCCAGGGCGCGCCCACTGAAGCTTTCTTT

D gene: -
clone size: -
J gene: TRBJ1-3
V gene: TRBV9
CDR3 protein: CASSAEGRFGNTIYF
CDR3 DNA: TGTGCCAGCAGCGCAGAAGGGAGATTCGGAAACACCATATATTTT

D gene: TRBD2
clone size: -
J gene: TRBJ2-3
V gene: TRBV25-1
CDR3 protein: CASSEGGSGETDTQYF
CDR3 DNA: TGTGCCAGCAGTGAAGGGGGTAGCGGGGAGACAGATACGCAGTATTTT

D gene: -
clone size: -
J gene: TRBJ1-1
V gene: TRBV2
CDR3 protein: CASSERARGPYMNTEAFF
CDR3 DNA: TGTGCCAGCAGTGAACGGGCCAGGGGTCCCTACATGAACACTGAAGCTTTCTTT

D gene: TRBD1
clone size: -
J gene: TRBJ1-5
V gene: TRBV19
CDR3 protein: CASAVRQGKGQPQHF
CDR3 DNA: TGTGCCAGTGCTGTACGACAGGGAAAAGGTCAGCCCCAGCATTTT

D gene: TRBD1
clone size: -
J gene: TRBJ2-1
V gene: TRBV18
CDR3 protein: CASSPQGALDNEQFF
CDR3 DNA: TGTGCCAGCTCACCGCAGGGGGCCCTTGACAATGAGCAGTTCTTC

D gene: -
clone size: -
J gene: TRBJ2-7
V gene: TRBV21-1
CDR3 protein: CASSKDPISLTYEQYF
CDR3 DNA: TGTGCCAGCAGCAAAGATCCAATTTCGCTAACCTACGAGCAGTACTTC

D gene: -
clone size: -
J gene: TRBJ1-1
V gene: TRBV7-8
CDR3 protein: CASSDTGNTEAFF
CDR3 DNA: TGTGCCAGCAGTGATACAGGGAACACTGAAGCTTTCTTT

D gene: TRBD1
clone size: -
J gene: TRBJ2-7
V gene: TRBV12-5
CDR3 protein: CASGLVPRTGEPYEQYF
CDR3 DNA: TGTGCTAGTGGTTTGGTCCCAAGGACAGGGGAGCCCTACGAGCAGTACTTC

D gene: -
clone size: -
J gene: TRBJ2-7
V gene: TRBV6-5
CDR3 protein: CASSYWGPGIDYEQYF
CDR3 DNA: TGTGCCAGCAGTTACTGGGGGCCGGGCATTGACTACGAGCAGTACTTC